Reported below is one TCR beta chain. Original analysis: For nucleated cells, counts were estimated from reference gene primer amplification. Clones were read by immunoSEQ multiplex PCR, and TCRdb kept only the in-frame ones, dropping some. The V and J calls and clone size come from that table; D and trimming were worked out from the DNA. The sample consists of around 400,000 clones, more than 75% of them appearing once. Seattle participants joined during active infection and were tracked over time. The sample belongs to a study of blood T cell repertoires in COVID-19. About the study: Acute and convalescent COVID-19 specimens originated in the United States, Italy and Spain. In each case, the material was cDNA or gDNA derived from T cells, B-cell-depleted T cells, or PBMCs.

V was shortened by 10 bases and J by 4 bases, with 13 bases between the two germline ends. This CDR3 comprises 12 residues. Germline CDR1 and CDR2: MNHNY and SVGAGI (reference sequence). This sequence originates from a woman aged 55-70 years with COVID-19, enrolled during active disease. The rearrangement links TRBV6-6 to TRBJ1-2, with D unclear. The sequenced sample consisted of peripheral blood. The DNA for the CDR3 is TGTGCCATAGGCGGCGAGTTCTATGGCTACACCTTC. Translation gives CAIGGEFYGYTF.